This TCR beta chain is from a study of cytomegalovirus exposure and HLA in healthy donors. Study observations and caveats: According to a subsequent analysis, TCR clusters identified in the first cohort showed a tendency to co-occur across the 100 to 150 validation repertoires.

V lost 7 bases and J 2 bases, leaving 23 bases between the germline ends. The CDR3 totals 17 residues. CDR1 and CDR2 from the germline V gene are SGHTA and FQGTGA. Sequenced by immunoSEQ multiplex PCR; TCRdb stores in-frame clones only, minus some. The sample yields fewer than 200,000 clones, less than 85% seen once. Worth noting for this clone: Antigen: not known.

The sequenced sample consisted of PBMCs. The clonotype comes from a man between 18 and 29 years old in good health and CMV-seropositive. The genes are TRBV7-3 and TRBJ1-2, with D possibly TRBD1 on 6 matching bases. CDR3 bases: TGTGCCAGCAACACATCCACCCATCAGGGGAAGAACTATGGCTACACCTTC. It codes for CASNTSTHQGKNYGYTF.